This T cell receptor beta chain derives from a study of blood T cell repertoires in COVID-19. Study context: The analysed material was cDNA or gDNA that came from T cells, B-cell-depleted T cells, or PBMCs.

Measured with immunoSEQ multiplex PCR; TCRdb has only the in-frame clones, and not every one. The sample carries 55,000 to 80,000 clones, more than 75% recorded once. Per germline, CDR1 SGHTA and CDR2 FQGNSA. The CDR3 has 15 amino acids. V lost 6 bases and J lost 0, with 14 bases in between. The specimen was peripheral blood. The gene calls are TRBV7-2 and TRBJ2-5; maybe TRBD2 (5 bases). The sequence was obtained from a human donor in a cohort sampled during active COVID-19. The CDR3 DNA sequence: TGTGCCAGCAGGCCTCGGCCGGGGTACCAAGAGACCCAGTACTTC. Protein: CASRPRPGYQETQYF.